This T cell receptor (beta chain) was sequenced during a study of T cells in Graves' hyperthyroidism and ophthalmopathy. The overall study: Blood from the periphery was taken at initial diagnosis, before any treatment. Study conclusions and caveats: The blood repertoire included most of the expanded thyroid clonotypes above 0.001.

The authors obtained PBMCs from about 9.5 ml of fresh peripheral blood. The J segment lost 0 bases and the V segment lost 5 bases, leaving 6 bases of the junction unmatched. The CDR3 totals 16 residues. This clonotype was picked up many times. What it binds is unknown. Researchers amplified the TCR beta CDR3 regions from RNA transcripts. The HTBI primer set served for first-round RT-PCR of the TCR CDR3. MiXCR was run by TCRdb on the multiplex PCR reads, yielding one entry per CDR3 protein. The sample has about 610,000 distinct CDR3 sequences, roughly 16% seen once. What was sequenced was blood. The clonotype originates from a woman in her 40s with Graves' ophthalmopathy. The chain has TRBV12-3 or TRBV12-4 and TRBJ1-5; 8 bases map to TRBD1. The DNA of the CDR3 is TGTGCCAGCAGTCGGACAGGGTTTTATAGCAATCAGCCCCAGCATTTT. Translating it yields CASSRTGFYSNQPQHF.